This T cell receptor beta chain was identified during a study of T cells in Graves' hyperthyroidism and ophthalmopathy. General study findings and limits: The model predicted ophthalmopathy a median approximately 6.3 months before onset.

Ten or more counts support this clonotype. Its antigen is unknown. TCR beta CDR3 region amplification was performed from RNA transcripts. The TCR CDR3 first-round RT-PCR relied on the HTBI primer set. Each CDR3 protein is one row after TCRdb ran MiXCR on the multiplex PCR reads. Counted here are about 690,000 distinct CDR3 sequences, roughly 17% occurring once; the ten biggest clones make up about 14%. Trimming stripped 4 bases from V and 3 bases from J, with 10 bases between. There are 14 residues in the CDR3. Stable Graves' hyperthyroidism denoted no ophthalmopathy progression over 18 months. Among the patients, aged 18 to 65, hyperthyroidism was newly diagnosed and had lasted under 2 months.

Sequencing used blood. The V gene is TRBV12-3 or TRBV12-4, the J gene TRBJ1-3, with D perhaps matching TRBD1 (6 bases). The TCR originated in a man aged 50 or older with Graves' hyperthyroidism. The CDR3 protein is CASSYREGGNTIYF. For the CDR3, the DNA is TGTGCCAGCAGTTACAGGGAAGGTGGAAACACCATATATTTT.